This TCR beta chain was recovered during a study of cytomegalovirus exposure and HLA in healthy donors. With V trimmed by 11 bases and J by 5 bases, 11 bases remained unmatched. Germline CDR1 and CDR2: SNHLY and FYNNEI. This CDR3 is built from 14 residues. Libraries were prepared by immunoSEQ multiplex PCR; TCRdb keeps only in-frame clonotypes and omits some of them. The profile shows fewer than 100,000 clones, about 94% of them singletons. The rearrangement joins TRBV2 to TRBJ1-2; TRBD1 matches 10 bases. The sequencing sample was made of PBMCs. This sequence was found in a woman aged 18-30 years in good health and CMV-seronegative. The CDR3 sequence: CAGSTRDRGYGYTF. DNA of the CDR3: TGTGCCGGTTCGACGAGGGACAGGGGTTATGGCTACACCTTC.